This T cell receptor (beta chain) was observed in a study of glioma-infiltrating T cells. This clonotype was picked up many times. TCR alpha and beta CDR3 regions were amplified from RNA using iRepertoire nested multiplex PCR. One entry per CDR3 protein, called by TCRdb with MiXCR from the multiplex PCR reads. The table has 150,000 to 200,000 distinct CDR3 sequences, about 47% seen once. The V end was cut by 0 bases, the J end by 2 bases, with 13 bases between. This CDR3 comprises 15 residues. Germline V gives CDR1 DFQATT, CDR2 SNEGSKA (reference sequence). The chain carries TRBV20-1 and TRBJ2-5, with a weak D call TRBD2 (5 bases). Material: glioma tissue, nonneoplastic brain tissue, or PBMCs (not recorded which). This receptor was identified in a human donor with low-grade glioma or glioblastoma, undergoing nonglioma brain surgery, or in good health (not recorded which). The CDR3 DNA reads as TGCAGTGCTAGAGATCTGGGGAGCGATCAAGAGACCCAGTACTTC. This translates into CSARDLGSDQETQYF.